The 21 T cell receptor beta chains in this list originate from one sample, sequenced in a study of CD8+CD57+ T cells in acquired aplastic anemia. The sequenced patients had an expansion of CD8+CD57+ cells seen by flow cytometry. Genomic DNA served as template for TCR beta VDJ and CDR3 profiling. TCRdb processed the reads anew with MiXCR; each CDR3 protein has one entry. The sample lists about 95,000 distinct CDR3 sequences; roughly two thirds were seen once. The specimen was sorted CD4+, CD8+, or CD8+CD57+ T cells (not recorded which) from PBMCs. Receptors originate from a human donor with aplastic anemia.

The sample holds one count of this clonotype. The rearrangement joins TRBV29-1 to TRBJ2-7; D could derive from TRBD1 or TRBD2 (6 bases each). Trimming left V 6 bases short and J 0 bases short, with 15 bases between. Germline-derived CDR1 and CDR2 are SQVTM and ANQGSEA. This CDR3 comprises 14 residues. The CDR3 DNA sequence: TGCAGCGTGTACAGGGACTCGAGCTCCTACGAGCAGTACTTC. It encodes CSVYRDSSSYEQYF.

V gene TRBV7-9 combines with J gene TRBJ2-3; the D is unclear. The CDR3 has 13 residues. The V gene's germline CDR1 is SEHNR and CDR2 FQNEAQ (reference sequence). Trimming cost V 3 bases and J 4 bases, with 8 bases left between them. CDR3 in amino acids: CASSFPGSDTQYF. Here the CDR3 DNA reads TGTGCCAGCAGCTTCCCGGGTTCAGATACGCAGTATTTT.

The CDR3 is CASSGNWGNYGYTF. The CDR3 region has the DNA TGTGCCAGCAGTGGGAATTGGGGAAACTATGGCTACACCTTC. The chain couples TRBV6-1 to TRBJ1-2, with D unclear. Trimming stripped 4 bases from V and 2 bases from J, with 11 bases between. The germline gives CDR1 MNHNS, CDR2 SASEGT. This CDR3 is 14 amino acids long.

The rearrangement uses TRBV20-1 and TRBJ2-3, with 13 nucleotides matching TRBD2. Germline V gene lookup returns CDR1 DFQATT and CDR2 SNEGSKA (reference sequence). With 6 bases clipped from V and 6 bases from J, the junction kept 15 bases outside the gene matches. The CDR3 sequence is 17 residues long. In nucleotides, the CDR3 is TGCAGTGCCCCTTCCACACTAGCGGGGGGGCCTTCGGATACGCAGTATTTT. Translating gives CSAPSTLAGGPSDTQYF.

V usage is TRBV10-1 and J usage is TRBJ2-3; 9 nucleotides match TRBD1. J gave up 5 bases and V 6 bases, and 3 bases lay outside the gene matches. CDR1 and CDR2 (germline): WNHNN, SYGVQD (reference sequence). The CDR3 sequence is 13 residues long. In nucleotides, the CDR3 is TGCGCCAGCAGAGAGACAGGGGGAGATACGCAGTATTTT. It specifies CASRETGGDTQYF.

The chain recombines TRBV20-1 with TRBJ2-3, with TRBD2 as a possible D gene (5 bases). CDR3 length: 13 residues. V was pared by 3 bases and J by 1 base, with 8 bases between. Germline V gene sequence: CDR1 DFQATT, CDR2 SNEGSKA (reference sequence). CDR3 loop: CSARISGTDTQYF. The CDR3 DNA follows: TGCAGTGCTAGGATTAGCGGCACAGATACGCAGTATTTT.

This chain links TRBV24-1 with TRBJ1-5; D unresolved. The CDR3 length is 13 residues. Germline V gene lookup returns CDR1 KGHDR and CDR2 SFDVKD. Trimming left V 9 bases short and J 3 bases short, with 11 bases between. DNA of the CDR3: TGTGCCACCGGTGGGCAGCCCAATCAGCCCCAGCATTTT. It yields the protein CATGGQPNQPQHF.

The gene calls are TRBV20-1 and TRBJ1-2; unclear D gene. The germline V gene encodes CDR1 DFQATT and CDR2 SNEGSKA (reference sequence). Trimming removed 4 bases from V and 7 bases from J, with 10 bases in between. CDR3 size: 11 residues. The CDR3 loop reads CSATVLVGYTF. DNA for the CDR3: TGCAGTGCTACTGTCCTCGTTGGCTACACCTTC.

The rearrangement links TRBV7-8 to TRBJ1-1, with D unclear. Germline V gene data show CDR1 as SGHVS and CDR2 as FQNEAQ. The V gene lost 5 bases and the J gene lost 0 bases, with 10 bases spanning the gap. The CDR3 totals 14 residues. For the CDR3, the DNA is TGTGCCAGCAGCGTCTACGGGGTGAACACTGAAGCTTTCTTT. This sequence encodes CASSVYGVNTEAFF. The whole variable domain, remainder taken from reference TRBV7-8 and TRBJ1-1, is GAGVSQSPRYKVAKRGQDVALRCDPISGHVSLFWYQQALGQGPEFLTYFQNEAQLDKSGLPSDRFFAERPEGSVSTLKIQRTQQEDSAVYLCASSVYGVNTEAFFGQGTRLTVV.

The chain links TRBV12-3 or TRBV12-4 to TRBJ1-2; D gene unclear. The CDR3 sequence is 13 residues long. Trimming left V 6 bases short and J 3 bases short, with 11 bases between. The CDR3 nucleotides read TGTGCCAGCAGCAACCGGGATGACTATGGCTACACCTTC. Translating gives CASSNRDDYGYTF.

The chain employs TRBV2 and TRBJ2-1, with D perhaps TRBD2 (6 bases). Germline-derived CDR1 and CDR2 are SNHLY and FYNNEI. This CDR3 spans 13 amino acids. The V end lost 5 bases, the J end lost 7 bases, and 12 bases lay between the germline ends. The CDR3 spells CASSTATRNEQFF. In DNA form, the CDR3 reads TGTGCCAGCAGTACTGCGACTAGAAATGAGCAGTTCTTC.

The V and J genes are TRBV7-9 and TRBJ1-6, with D hard to call. Looked up from germline, CDR1 is SEHNR and CDR2 is FQNEAQ (reference sequence). V was shortened by 2 bases and J by 13 bases, with 9 bases between the two germline ends. The CDR3 loop spans 12 amino acids. The CDR3 DNA follows: TGTGCCAGCAGCTTATCTGCTACGCCCCTCCACTTT. Residues: CASSLSATPLHF. The variable domain in full, with the rest retrieved from reference TRBV7-9 and TRBJ1-6, is DTGVSQNPRHKITKRGQNVTFRCDPISEHNRLYWYRQTLGQGPEFLTYFQNEAQLEKSRLLSDRFSAERPKGSFSTLEIQRTEQGDSAMYLCASSLSATPLHFGNGTRLTVT.

V and J are TRBV7-2 and TRBJ2-5, with D uncertain. Deletions cut 7 bases from V and 2 bases from J, with 5 bases between. The germline V gene encodes CDR1 SGHTA and CDR2 FQGNSA. This CDR3 is built from 11 residues. CDR3 sequence: CASKEQETQYF. In DNA, the CDR3 is TGTGCCAGCAAGGAACAAGAGACCCAGTACTTC.

The chain combines TRBV5-8 with TRBJ1-6; 8 bases are shared with TRBD1. CDR3 length: 15 amino acids. Germline CDR1 SGHTS, CDR2 YDEGEE. The V and J ends lost 4 bases and 6 bases, in that order; junction bases with no gene match: 6. The CDR3 DNA reads as TGTGCCAGCAGCCAACAGGGACAGGCTAATTCACCCCTCCACTTT. Translated, it gives CASSQQGQANSPLHF. The full variable domain, its missing parts supplied by reference TRBV5-8 and TRBJ1-6, is EAGVTQSPTHLIKTRGQQATLRCSPISGHTSVYWYQQALGLGLQFLLWYDEGEERNRGNFPPRFSGRQFPNYSSELNVNALELEDSALYLCASSQQGQANSPLHFGNGTRLTVT.

The chain is built from TRBV6-2 or TRBV6-3 and TRBJ2-7; TRBD2 agrees at 7 bases. V lost 5 bases to trimming and J lost 6 bases; unmatched junction nucleotides: 10. The CDR3 contains 14 residues. Looked up from germline, CDR1 is MNHEY and CDR2 is SVGEGT. The CDR3 DNA reads as TGTGCCAGCAGTCCACGGCCCGGGGAGGGCGAGCAGTACTTC. Protein: CASSPRPGEGEQYF.

The V call is TRBV7-8, the J call TRBJ1-6, with D possibly matching TRBD1 (5 bases). Per germline, CDR1 SGHVS and CDR2 FQNEAQ. Trimming shortened V by 5 bases and J by 7 bases, and 6 bases separated the two germline ends. This CDR3 is built from 12 residues. CDR3 coding DNA: TGTGCCAGCAGCCGACAGAATTCACCCCTCCACTTT. It encodes CASSRQNSPLHF.

This clonotype has only one observation. V gene TRBV10-3 combines with J gene TRBJ2-3; D possibly corresponds to TRBD2 (6 bases). V lost 10 bases, J lost 1 base, and 12 bases lay in between. The germline CDR1 and CDR2 sequences are ENHRY and SYGVKD. The CDR3 length is 13 residues. This CDR3 reads CATIAAGTDTQYF. CDR3 bases: TGTGCCACGATAGCGGCCGGCACAGATACGCAGTATTTT.

This chain connects TRBV10-2 to TRBJ2-7, with 11 bases matching TRBD2. The CDR3 runs 12 residues. Trimming took 9 bases from V and 6 from J; bases not matched to a gene: 4. Germline V gene data show CDR1 as WSHSY and CDR2 as SAAADI. The CDR3: CASRTSGLEQYF. CDR3 nucleotide sequence: TGCGCCAGTAGGACTAGCGGGCTCGAGCAGTACTTC.

V and J are TRBV24-1 and TRBJ2-1; no reliable D call. V shed 3 bases and J shed 6 bases, with 11 bases lying between them. From germline, CDR1 is KGHDR and CDR2 SFDVKD. The CDR3 has 14 residues. The CDR3 DNA follows: TGTGCCACCAGTGATACGTCCACCCCCAATGAGCAGTTCTTC. Amino acid sequence: CATSDTSTPNEQFF.

The chain has TRBV10-2 and TRBJ1-1; D unclear. V lost 7 bases and J lost 0, with 9 bases in between. Germline CDR1 reads WSHSY; CDR2 reads SAAADI. This CDR3 is 13 amino acids long. CDR3 sequence (DNA): TGCGCCAGCACGGGAGGTTTGAACACTGAAGCTTTCTTT. It translates to CASTGGLNTEAFF.

The chain recombines TRBV10-3 with TRBJ1-1; D gene unclear. Germline V gene lookup returns CDR1 ENHRY and CDR2 SYGVKD. Trimming pared 0 bases from V and 3 bases from J, leaving 5 bases between. The CDR3 runs to 13 residues. The CDR3 is CAISESGYTEAFF. CDR3 nucleotide sequence: TGTGCCATCAGTGAGTCGGGGTACACTGAAGCTTTCTTT.